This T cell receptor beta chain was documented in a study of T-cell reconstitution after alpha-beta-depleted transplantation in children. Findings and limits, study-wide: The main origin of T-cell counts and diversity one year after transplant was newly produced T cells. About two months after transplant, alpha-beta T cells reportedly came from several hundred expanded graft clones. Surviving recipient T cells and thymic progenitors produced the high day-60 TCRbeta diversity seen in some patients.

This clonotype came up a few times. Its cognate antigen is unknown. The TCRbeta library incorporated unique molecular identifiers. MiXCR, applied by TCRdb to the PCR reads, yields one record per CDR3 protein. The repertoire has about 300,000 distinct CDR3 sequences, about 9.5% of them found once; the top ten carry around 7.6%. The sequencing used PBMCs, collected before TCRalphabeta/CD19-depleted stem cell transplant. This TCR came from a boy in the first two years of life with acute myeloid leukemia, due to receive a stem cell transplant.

CDR3 DNA sequence: TGTGCCAGTAGTATCGGACTCGGGGAAGAGACCCAGTACTTC. This translates into CASSIGLGEETQYF. The V and J genes are TRBV19 and TRBJ2-5; TRBD2 is a possible D gene (5 bases). From germline, CDR1 is LNHDA and CDR2 SQIVND (reference sequence). This CDR3 region has 14 residues. Trimming took off 3 bases at V and 3 bases at J, with 11 bases between the two ends.